These 32 T cell receptor beta chains came from one sample sequenced in a study of blood T cell repertoires in COVID-19. Sequencing was performed with immunoSEQ multiplex PCR; in TCRdb, only in-frame clones are kept and a portion is missing. The sample gives under 450,000 clones, more than 70% of which show up once; 10% to 15% is in the top ten. Sequencing input: peripheral blood. These receptors all stem from a woman aged 50 to 65 with COVID-19, enrolled during active disease.

DNA for the CDR3: TGTGCCAGCAGCCAAGTCGGGGGTGAAGAGACCCAGTACTTC. As protein: CASSQVGGEETQYF. J is TRBJ2-5 and V is TRBV4-2, with D possibly being TRBD2 (6 bases). V lost 1 base to trimming and J lost 3 bases, with 9 bases between them. The CDR3 contains 14 residues. Germline CDR1 LGHNA, CDR2 YNFKEQ.

The chain links TRBV5-5 to TRBJ2-3; TRBD2 matches at 10 bases. This CDR3 has 16 amino acids. The junction had 6 bases not matched to a gene; V was cut back by 4 bases and J by 1 base. Germline CDR1 SGHKS, CDR2 YYEKEE (reference sequence). The CDR3 DNA reads TGTGCCAGCAGCCTCCTCACTAGCGGGGGCACAGATACGCAGTATTTT. This gives the protein CASSLLTSGGTDTQYF.

This chain uses TRBV5-1 with TRBJ1-5; possible D gene TRBD1, 6 bases. V lost 4 bases, J lost 5 bases, and 13 bases lay in between. This CDR3 contains 14 residues. Germline loops: CDR1 SGHRS, CDR2 YFSETQ. CDR3 in amino acids: CASSPGDIYQPQHF. The CDR3, as DNA: TGCGCCAGCAGCCCTGGGGACATATATCAGCCCCAGCATTTT.

The chain recombines TRBV9 with TRBJ1-2, with D uncertain. V was pared by 0 bases and J by 9 bases, with 9 bases between. Germline CDR1 and CDR2: SGDLS and YYNGEE. The CDR3 totals 12 residues. The CDR3 spells CASSVGDKSYTF. CDR3 bases: TGTGCCAGCAGCGTAGGAGATAAGAGCTACACCTTC.

The chain combines TRBV5-1 with TRBJ2-1, with TRBD1 as a possible D gene (5 bases). The germline V and J ends were trimmed by 3 bases and 4 bases, with 17 bases remaining between them. The CDR3 is 16 amino acids. The V gene's germline CDR1 is SGHRS and CDR2 YFSETQ. The CDR3 DNA reads as TGCGCCAGCAGCTCCGTTGTGGCCAGGGATTACAATGAGCAGTTCTTC. This codes for CASSSVVARDYNEQFF.

The sample holds one count of this clone. Written as DNA, the CDR3 is TGCAGTGGGACAGGATCCACTGAAGCTTTCTTT. This translates into CSGTGSTEAFF. The rearrangement links TRBV20-1 to TRBJ1-1; 7 bases are shared with TRBD1. Germline V gene lookup returns CDR1 DFQATT and CDR2 SNEGSKA (reference sequence). The CDR3 is 11 amino acids. V trimming: 7 bases; J trimming: 4 bases; junction bases outside the gene matches: 3.

The V gene is TRBV18, the J gene TRBJ1-5, with a possible D match to TRBD1 (5 bases). This CDR3 is built from 13 residues. CDR1 is KGHSH, CDR2 LQKENI, per germline. Trimming took off 5 bases at V and 3 bases at J, with 8 bases between the two ends. The CDR3 protein is CASSLDNNQPQHF. CDR3 in DNA: TGTGCCAGCTCATTGGACAACAATCAGCCCCAGCATTTT.

The chain is built from TRBV6-5 and TRBJ1-2; 8 nucleotides line up with TRBD1. This CDR3 spans 14 amino acids. V was clipped by 7 bases and J by 7 bases; unmatched bases: 11. Germline CDR1 is MNHEY and CDR2 is SVGAGI. CDR3 amino acids: CASTFGQGALGYTF. The CDR3, as DNA: TGTGCCAGCACCTTCGGGCAGGGGGCCCTTGGCTACACCTTC.

The sample holds one count of this clone. The V call is TRBV6-5, the J call TRBJ2-7; TRBD2 is a possible D gene (6 bases). Trimming left V 11 bases short and J 0 bases short, with 17 bases between. The germline V gene has CDR1 MNHEY and CDR2 SVGAGI. This CDR3 is built from 14 residues. The CDR3 reads CAVRPLASSYEQYF. In nucleotides, the CDR3 is TGTGCCGTCAGACCCCTAGCGAGCTCCTACGAGCAGTACTTC.

The V and J genes are TRBV20-1 and TRBJ2-7; weak D call: TRBD2 (5 bases). In germline, CDR1 is DFQATT, CDR2 SNEGSKA (reference sequence). The CDR3 loop spans 11 amino acids. The chain's CDR3 is CSPAGEYEQYF. For the CDR3, the DNA is TGCAGCCCGGCCGGGGAATACGAGCAGTACTTC.

The J gene is TRBJ2-5, the V gene TRBV30; weak D call: TRBD1 (6 bases). The CDR3 is 14 residues long. Germline values: CDR1 GTSNPN, CDR2 SVGIG (reference sequence). V gave up 0 bases and J gave up 1 base, with 9 bases separating them. The CDR3 loop reads CAWSVRGPQETQYF. In DNA form, the CDR3 reads TGTGCCTGGAGTGTCAGGGGCCCCCAAGAGACCCAGTACTTC. Using reference TRBV30 and TRBJ2-5 for the parts outside the CDR3, the full variable domain is SQTIHQWPATLVQPVGSPLSLECTVEGTSNPNLYWYRQAAGRGLQLLFYSVGIGQISSEVPQNLSASRPQDRQFILSSKKLLLSDSGFYLCAWSVRGPQETQYFGPGTRLLVL.

In regard to this clone: This sample includes further DNA sequences coding for the same CDR3. V gene TRBV28 combines with J gene TRBJ1-2; D is perhaps TRBD1 (5 bases). The CDR3 length is 12 residues. The V end lost 3 bases, the J end lost 5 bases, and 7 bases lay between the germline ends. The germline V gene encodes CDR1 MDHEN and CDR2 SYDVKM. The CDR3 DNA sequence: TGTGCCAGCAGTTTTCAGGGTTATGGCTACACCTTC. It yields the protein CASSFQGYGYTF.

V is TRBV9 and J is TRBJ2-7; weak D call: TRBD2 (7 bases). This CDR3 region has 15 residues. V gave up 3 bases and J gave up 5 bases, with 18 bases separating them. Germline CDR1 is SGDLS and CDR2 is YYNGEE. The CDR3 DNA sequence: TGTGCCAGCAGCGGTTGGGGAGGGGGGATTGACGAGCAGTACTTC. Protein product: CASSGWGGGIDEQYF.

The chain has TRBV7-2 and TRBJ1-1; no definite D call. V was cut by 3 bases and J by 2 bases, with 13 bases left in between. CDR3 size: 15 residues. The V gene's germline CDR1 is SGHTA and CDR2 FQGNSA. The CDR3 DNA sequence: TGTGCCAGCAGCTTTAGTAGAACAGCTAACACTGAAGCTTTCTTT. It is translated as CASSFSRTANTEAFF.

The J gene is TRBJ1-4, the V gene TRBV6-5; D not certain. Per the germline V gene, CDR1 is MNHEY and CDR2 is SVGAGI. V was clipped by 6 bases and J by 0 bases, with 11 bases between them. This CDR3 has 15 amino acids. The CDR3 sequence is CASSRLVATNEKLFF. CDR3 DNA: TGTGCCAGCAGCCGCTTAGTTGCAACTAATGAAAAACTGTTTTTT.

The rearrangement uses TRBV5-5 and TRBJ1-1, with a weak D call TRBD1 (6 bases). The germline gives CDR1 SGHKS, CDR2 YYEKEE (reference sequence). With 0 bases removed from V and 4 bases from J, the gap between germline ends came to 7 bases. This CDR3 has 13 residues. CDR3 DNA sequence: TGTGCCAGCAGCTTGGGGACAGTCACTGAAGCTTTCTTT. Its translation is CASSLGTVTEAFF.

The V gene is TRBV7-6, the J gene TRBJ1-4, with D unclear. The CDR3 spans 16 residues. The germline V gene has CDR1 SGHVS and CDR2 FNYEAQ. The V and J ends lost 5 bases and 3 bases respectively, with 16 bases between them. CDR3 coding DNA: TGTGCCAGCAGCCCTACTCTCTCGGCGGCTAATGAAAAACTGTTTTTT. Amino acid sequence: CASSPTLSAANEKLFF.

The DNA for the CDR3 is TGTGCCAGCGGAGATGGGACAGGGGAACACGAGCAGTACTTC. This translates into CASGDGTGEHEQYF. The chain links TRBV4-2 to TRBJ2-7; 10 bases map to TRBD1. CDR3 length equals 14 residues. Germline trimming cut 8 bases from V and 5 bases from J; bases unmatched to any gene: 9. Germline assignment: CDR1 LGHNA and CDR2 YNFKEQ.

The chain uses TRBV10-3 and TRBJ2-7, with a weak D call TRBD2 (7 bases). The CDR3 is 21 amino acids. CDR1 and CDR2 (germline): ENHRY, SYGVKD. V was pared by 0 bases and J by 0 bases, with 27 bases between. The CDR3, as DNA: TGTGCCATCAGTGAGTCGGTTAGGGGGGGCCTCGGACTAGTTGTCTCCTACGAGCAGTACTTC. Amino acids: CAISESVRGGLGLVVSYEQYF.

The rearrangement links TRBV6-6 to TRBJ2-1; weak D call: TRBD2 (5 bases). The CDR3 sequence is 13 residues long. Germline V gene sequence: CDR1 MNHNY, CDR2 SVGAGI (reference sequence). Trimming left V 7 bases short and J 9 bases short, with 16 bases between. CDR3 coding DNA: TGTGCCAGCAAAGATGACTATAAGGGTGAGCAGTTCTTC. Its translation is CASKDDYKGEQFF.

This chain joins TRBV20-1 and TRBJ1-1; D gene unclear. Trimming pared 4 bases from V and 4 bases from J, leaving 7 bases between. The CDR3 has 11 amino acids. Germline CDR1 reads DFQATT; CDR2 reads SNEGSKA (reference sequence). CDR3 coding DNA: TGCAGTGCTAATCGGGGCACTGAAGCTTTCTTT. Amino acids: CSANRGTEAFF.

The V gene is TRBV7-9, the J gene TRBJ1-4, with D unclear. V gave up 2 bases and J gave up 8 bases, with 12 bases separating them. The CDR3 is 14 amino acids. CDR1 and CDR2 (germline): SEHNR, FQNEAQ (reference sequence). CDR3 bases: TGTGCCAGCAGCTTACCGGGCCGCGGGGAAAAACTGTTTTTT. Encoded protein: CASSLPGRGEKLFF.

The rearrangement links TRBV19 to TRBJ1-2, with 9 positions matching TRBD1. CDR1 is LNHDA, CDR2 SQIVND, per germline (reference sequence). CDR3 size: 13 residues. Trimming at V came to 11 bases and at J to 4 bases, leaving 8 bases not matched to a gene. DNA for the CDR3: TGTGCCGGCAGACAGGGGGGCGGCTATGGCTACACCTTC. Amino acids: CAGRQGGGYGYTF.

The chain couples TRBV2 to TRBJ1-5, with D tentatively TRBD1 (5 bases). The CDR3 is 15 residues long. V lost 4 bases to trimming and J lost 0 bases, with 10 bases between them. The germline gives CDR1 SNHLY, CDR2 FYNNEI. The chain's CDR3 is CASSGQGRSNQPQHF. CDR3 coding DNA: TGTGCCAGCAGTGGGCAGGGTCGTAGCAATCAGCCCCAGCATTTT.

The chain combines TRBV5-4 with TRBJ1-5, with D unresolved. The CDR3 is made up of 14 amino acids. Trimming pared 2 bases from V and 7 bases from J, leaving 13 bases between. Germline CDR1 reads SGHNT; CDR2 reads YYREEE (reference sequence). The CDR3 loop reads CASSFGGSGQPQHF. The CDR3, as DNA: TGTGCCAGCAGCTTTGGAGGGAGCGGGCAGCCCCAGCATTTT.

This rearrangement joins TRBV6-5 to TRBJ2-7; D perhaps matches TRBD2 (5 bases). CDR1 and CDR2 from the germline V gene are MNHEY and SVGAGI. V was shortened by 0 bases and J by 3 bases, with 6 bases between the two germline ends. The CDR3 has 13 amino acids. The CDR3 nucleotides read TGTGCCAGCAGTTACTCCGGGGACTACGAGCAGTACTTC. Its protein is CASSYSGDYEQYF.

This clone was counted a few times. The rearrangement joins TRBV5-4 to TRBJ2-7; D remains unclear. Germline CDR1 is SGHNT and CDR2 is YYREEE (reference sequence). Deletions cut 0 bases from V and 2 bases from J, with 6 bases between. CDR3 size: 13 residues. The CDR3 DNA is TGTGCCAGCAGCTTGGGCAGCGCCTACGAGCAGTACTTC. Its translation: CASSLGSAYEQYF.

The rearrangement joins TRBV9 to TRBJ2-3; possible D gene TRBD2, 6 bases. The V end was cut by 4 bases, the J end by 4 bases, with 25 bases between. CDR1 SGDLS and CDR2 YYNGEE come from the germline V gene. The CDR3 has 18 amino acids. CDR3 nucleotide sequence: TGTGCCAGCAGCCCCTTTAGGCCGGCGGCCGGGGGTGCAGATACGCAGTATTTT. This sequence encodes CASSPFRPAAGGADTQYF. Filled out from reference TRBV9 and TRBJ2-3, the complete variable domain reads DSGVTQTPKHLITATGQRVTLRCSPRSGDLSVYWYQQSLDQGLQFLIQYYNGEERAKGNILERFSAQQFPDLHSELNLSSLELGDSALYFCASSPFRPAAGGADTQYFGPGTRLTVL.

The CDR3 sequence is CASSVGQNTGELFF. The CDR3 DNA reads as TGTGCCAGCAGTGTCGGACAGAACACCGGGGAGCTGTTTTTT. The V call is TRBV2, the J call TRBJ2-2; TRBD1 is a possible D gene (5 bases). Germline-derived CDR1 and CDR2 are SNHLY and FYNNEI. Between the trimmed V and J ends, which lost 4 bases and 1 base, there was a span of 7 bases. CDR3 length equals 14 residues.

The V and J genes are TRBV7-3 and TRBJ1-2; 9 bases align to TRBD1. The V gene end was trimmed by 6 bases and the J gene end by 8 bases; junction bases not matched to a gene: 13. The V gene's germline CDR1 is SGHTA and CDR2 FQGTGA. The CDR3 totals 15 residues. The CDR3 coding sequence is TGTGCCAGCAGTCCCACCGGGACAGGGTTTCGGGGCTACACCTTC. Translated, it gives CASSPTGTGFRGYTF.

The J gene is TRBJ2-4, the V gene TRBV5-4; 9 bases agree with TRBD2. Looked up from germline, CDR1 is SGHNT and CDR2 is YYREEE (reference sequence). This CDR3 region has 16 residues. The ends lost 2 bases at V and 4 bases at J; junction bases unmatched: 7. The CDR3 nucleotides read TGTGCCAGCAGCTTCGGCGGTAGCGGGGGAAAAAACATTCAGTACTTC. This encodes CASSFGGSGGKNIQYF.

The genes are TRBV5-6 and TRBJ2-7; 8 bases match TRBD1. The CDR3 sequence is 14 residues long. Germline V lookup: CDR1 SGHDT, CDR2 YYEEEE. V trimming: 5 bases; J trimming: 3 bases; junction bases outside the gene matches: 7. DNA of the CDR3: TGTGCCAGCAGTTTCGACAGGGGCAACTACGAGCAGTACTTC. It codes for CASSFDRGNYEQYF.